This T cell receptor beta chain comes out of a study of T cells in Graves' hyperthyroidism and ophthalmopathy. Between the trimmed V and J ends, which lost 0 bases and 2 bases, there was a span of 8 bases. The germline gives CDR1 SGHTA, CDR2 FQGNSA. This CDR3 has 14 residues. Using RNA transcripts as the source, TCR beta CDR3 regions were amplified. HTBI primers were employed in a first-round RT-PCR of the TCR CDR3. TCRdb fed the multiplex PCR reads into MiXCR, producing one record per CDR3 protein. This table holds about 420,000 distinct CDR3 sequences, about 13% found once. The table lists this clonotype with many counts.

The chain couples TRBV7-2 to TRBJ2-7; no definite D call. The source material was blood. This TCR derives from a woman under 30 with Graves' hyperthyroidism. The CDR3 here is CASSLAGPAYEQYF. Written as DNA, the CDR3 is TGTGCCAGCAGCTTAGCAGGTCCGGCCTACGAGCAGTACTTC.